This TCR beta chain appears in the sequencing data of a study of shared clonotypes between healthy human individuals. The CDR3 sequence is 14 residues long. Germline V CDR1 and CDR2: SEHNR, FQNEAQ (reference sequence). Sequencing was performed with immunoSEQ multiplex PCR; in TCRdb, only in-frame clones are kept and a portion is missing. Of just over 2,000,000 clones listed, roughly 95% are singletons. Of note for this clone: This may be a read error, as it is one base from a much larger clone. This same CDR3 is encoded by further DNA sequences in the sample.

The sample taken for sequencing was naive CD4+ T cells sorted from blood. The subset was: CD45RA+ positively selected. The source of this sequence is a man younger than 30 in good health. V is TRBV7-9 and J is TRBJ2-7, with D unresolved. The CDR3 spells CAIIPSGRIYEQYF. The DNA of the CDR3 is TGTGCCATCATCCCCTCGGGCAGAATCTACGAGCAATACTTC.